The rows below give T cell receptor beta chains drawn from one sample of a study of cytomegalovirus exposure and HLA in healthy donors. The method was immunoSEQ multiplex PCR; TCRdb's version includes in-frame clones alone and lacks a portion of them. The sample has 80,000 to 100,000 clones; around 77% are singletons. Sequenced input: PBMCs. These receptor sequences come from a middle-aged man in good health and CMV-seronegative. The CDR3 runs from the conserved cysteine through the conserved F or W. The order of the fields is CDR3 length, J gene, V gene, D gene, clone size, CDR3 DNA, CDR3 protein. The D gene is left open where the match is weak. Part of the rows lack a size; the others show once, few, many or a class for expanded clones.

CDR3 length: 15; J gene: TRBJ2-7; V gene: TRBV2; D gene: NA; clone size: once; CDR3 DNA: TGTGCCAGCAGTGTCCCGAGACAGTCCCTTTACGAGCAGTACTTC; CDR3 protein: CASSVPRQSLYEQYF
CDR3 length: 15; J gene: TRBJ1-2; V gene: TRBV5-4; D gene: NA; clone size: once; CDR3 DNA: TGTGCCAGCAGCTTGGCAGGCCGCGTCCTGGGTGGCTACACCTTC; CDR3 protein: CASSLAGRVLGGYTF
CDR3 length: 15; J gene: TRBJ2-1; V gene: TRBV7-3; D gene: NA; clone size: once; CDR3 DNA: TGTGCCAGCAGCTTATCCCCCAGGTCCTACAATGAGCAGTTCTTC; CDR3 protein: CASSLSPRSYNEQFF
CDR3 length: 13; J gene: TRBJ2-7; V gene: TRBV10-1; D gene: TRBD1; clone size: NA; CDR3 DNA: TGCGCCAGCAGTCGGGACAGAACCTACGAGCAGTACTTC; CDR3 protein: CASSRDRTYEQYF
CDR3 length: 15; J gene: TRBJ1-5; V gene: TRBV30; D gene: NA; clone size: NA; CDR3 DNA: TGTGCCTGGAGGGGGGCGGGGGCTGGGAATCAGCCCCAGCATTTT; CDR3 protein: CAWRGAGAGNQPQHF
CDR3 length: 15; J gene: TRBJ2-4; V gene: TRBV27; D gene: NA; clone size: NA; CDR3 DNA: TGTGCCAGCAGGACCGGACAGCTAGCCAAAAACATTCAGTACTTC; CDR3 protein: CASRTGQLAKNIQYF
CDR3 length: 14; J gene: TRBJ2-1; V gene: TRBV5-1; D gene: TRBD2; clone size: few; CDR3 DNA: TGCGCCAGCAGCGCCAGCGGGGGGTACAATGAGCAGTTCTTC; CDR3 protein: CASSASGGYNEQFF
CDR3 length: 17; J gene: TRBJ2-7; V gene: TRBV10-1; D gene: TRBD2; clone size: NA; CDR3 DNA: TGCGCCAGCAGGGGGGGACTAGCGGGGGGAGGGTCCTACGAGCAGTACTTC; CDR3 protein: CASRGGLAGGGSYEQYF
CDR3 length: 13; J gene: TRBJ2-3; V gene: TRBV28; D gene: NA; clone size: NA; CDR3 DNA: TGTGCCAGCAGTTTACAGGGGTCAGATACGCAGTATTTT; CDR3 protein: CASSLQGSDTQYF
CDR3 length: 17; J gene: TRBJ2-7; V gene: TRBV5-4; D gene: TRBD1; clone size: few; CDR3 DNA: TGTGCCAGCAGCTTGGCCCGAGGGCAGGGGGACGTGTACGAGCAGTACTTC; CDR3 protein: CASSLARGQGDVYEQYF
CDR3 length: 14; J gene: TRBJ1-2; V gene: TRBV5-6; D gene: NA; clone size: NA; CDR3 DNA: TGTGCCAGCAGCTCCGCAGGGATTAACTATGGCTACACCTTC; CDR3 protein: CASSSAGINYGYTF